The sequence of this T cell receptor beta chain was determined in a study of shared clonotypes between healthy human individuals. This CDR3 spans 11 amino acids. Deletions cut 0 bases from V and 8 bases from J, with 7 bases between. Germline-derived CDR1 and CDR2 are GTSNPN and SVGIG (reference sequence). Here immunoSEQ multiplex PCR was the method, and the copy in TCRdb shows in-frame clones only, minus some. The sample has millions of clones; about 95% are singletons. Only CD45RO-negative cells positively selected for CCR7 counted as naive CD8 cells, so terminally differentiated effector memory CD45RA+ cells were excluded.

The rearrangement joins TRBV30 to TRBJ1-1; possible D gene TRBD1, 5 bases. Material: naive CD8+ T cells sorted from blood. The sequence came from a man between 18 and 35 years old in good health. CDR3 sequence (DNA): TGTGCCTGGAGTGTATCAGGGGAAGCTTTCTTT. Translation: CAWSVSGEAFF.